Listed below are T cell receptor beta chains from one sample, sequenced in a study of early T cells in non-severe SARS-CoV-2 infection. In TCRdb, the 5' RACE reads were re-called with MiXCR into one record per CDR3 protein. The sample shows roughly 67,000 distinct CDR3 sequences, roughly 11% of them seen only once. The specimen was whole blood. Receptors originate from an adult who was a healthcare worker with PCR-confirmed SARS-CoV-2 infection or an uninfected control (not recorded which). Both conserved end residues are part of each CDR3. D genes are given only for firm matches. Expanded clones get a size class; other rows say once, few or many, or leave the size out.

J | D | size | V | CDR3 | DNA
TRBJ2-4 | TRBD1 | NA | TRBV10-2 | CASSDRDRVAKNIQYF | TGCGCCAGCAGTGATAGAGACAGGGTAGCCAAAAACATTCAGTACTTC
TRBJ1-5 | NA | few | TRBV5-1 | CASSLGAGTNQPQHF | TGCGCCAGCAGCTTGGGGGCAGGGACAAATCAGCCCCAGCATTTT
TRBJ1-1 | NA | NA | TRBV7-7 | CASSFTRNTEAFF | TGTGCCAGCAGCTTTACGAGGAACACTGAAGCTTTCTTT
TRBJ2-5 | TRBD2 | few | TRBV7-9 | CASSRTSGQETQYF | TGTGCCAGCAGCCGGACTAGCGGTCAAGAGACCCAGTACTTC
TRBJ1-1 | NA | NA | TRBV6-2/TRBV6-3 | CASRGPKNTEAFF | TGTGCCAGCAGGGGCCCCAAGAACACTGAAGCTTTCTTT
TRBJ2-7 | TRBD1 | few | TRBV4-3 | CASSRDRKDYEQYF | TGCGCCAGCAGCCGGGACAGAAAAGACTACGAGCAGTACTTC
TRBJ2-7 | TRBD2 | NA | TRBV7-2 | CASSLEGTSGSEQYF | TGTGCCAGCAGCTTAGAGGGGACTAGCGGGAGCGAGCAGTACTTC
TRBJ1-1 | NA | many | TRBV5-4 | CASSLRGGAEAFF | TGTGCCAGCAGCCTCCGCGGTGGTGCTGAAGCTTTCTTT
TRBJ2-7 | NA | many | TRBV6-6 | CASSRSGTKDEQYF | TGTGCCAGCAGTCGATCCGGGACAAAAGACGAGCAGTACTTC
TRBJ2-3 | NA | NA | TRBV27 | CASSLELYTDTQYF | TGTGCCAGCAGTTTAGAACTGTACACAGATACGCAGTATTTT
TRBJ1-1 | NA | NA | TRBV12-3/TRBV12-4 | CASSLPKLIMNTEAFF | TGTGCCAGCAGTCTCCCCAAGCTAATCATGAACACTGAAGCTTTCTTT
TRBJ2-7 | NA | few | TRBV3-1 | CASSQGTASTYEQYF | TGTGCCAGCAGCCAAGGGACAGCAAGCACCTACGAGCAGTACTTC
TRBJ2-1 | TRBD2 | many | TRBV7-8 | CASSLKREDLNEQFF | TGTGCCAGCAGCTTAAAGCGGGAGGATCTCAATGAGCAGTTCTTC
TRBJ2-7 | TRBD2 | few | TRBV6-5 | CASSYSLSSGTYEQYF | TGTGCCAGCAGTTACTCGTTGTCTAGCGGGACGTACGAGCAGTACTTC
TRBJ2-5 | NA | many | TRBV16 | CASSQPGGQETQYF | TGTGCCAGCAGCCAACCCGGGGGACAAGAGACCCAGTACTTC
TRBJ2-4 | TRBD1 | few | TRBV28 | CASSSGTGGAGNIQYF | TGTGCCAGCAGCTCCGGGACAGGGGGCGCAGGAAACATTCAGTACTTC
TRBJ2-7 | NA | many | TRBV7-9 | CASSRDVGEQYF | TGTGCCAGCAGCAGGGACGTGGGAGAGCAGTACTTC
TRBJ2-1 | TRBD1 | NA | TRBV18 | CASSPSSGTANNEQFF | TGTGCCAGCTCACCGTCCTCCGGGACAGCGAACAATGAGCAGTTCTTC
TRBJ1-1 | NA | few | TRBV5-5 | CASSLAGVVNTEAFF | TGTGCCAGCAGCTTGGCAGGGGTGGTGAACACTGAAGCTTTCTTT
TRBJ2-1 | NA | few | TRBV7-6 | CASSGRVGSEQFF | TGTGCCAGCAGCGGCAGGGTCGGCAGTGAGCAGTTCTTC
TRBJ1-5 | NA | NA | TRBV20-1 | CSARVRLNQPQHF | TGCAGTGCTAGAGTAAGACTCAATCAGCCCCAGCATTTT
TRBJ1-1 | NA | few | TRBV11-2 | CASSLVAGTNTEAFF | TGTGCCAGCAGCTTAGTTGCAGGGACGAACACTGAAGCTTTCTTT
TRBJ2-1 | NA | few | TRBV21-1 | CASSKDMIAGNREFF | TGTGCCAGCAGCAAAGATATGATAGCGGGAAATCGGGAGTTCTTC